Presented here are 10 T cell receptor beta chains from one specimen sequenced in a study of T-cell reconstitution after alpha-beta-depleted transplantation in children. Unique molecular identifiers were used in preparing the TCRbeta library. MiXCR, applied by TCRdb to the PCR reads, yields one record per CDR3 protein. The sample has 700,000 to 950,000 distinct CDR3 sequences; 16% are singletons. Material: PBMCs, mostly from graft donor cells, obtained 360 days after TCRalphabeta/CD19-depleted stem cell transplant. These receptors were collected from a male patient aged 10 to 17 who had a stem cell transplant for acute lymphoblastic leukemia, so the T cells may come from the graft donor.

The chain links TRBV5-1 to TRBJ2-3, with 14 bases fitting TRBD2. CDR3 length: 21 amino acids. The trim removed 0 bases at V and 3 bases at J, leaving 15 bases unmatched. Germline assignment: CDR1 SGHRS and CDR2 YFSETQ. CDR3 residues: CASSLGRTSGRLRGETDTQYF. Here the CDR3 DNA reads TGCGCCAGCAGCTTGGGACGGACTAGCGGGAGGCTGAGGGGCGAAACAGATACGCAGTATTTT. The variable domain in full, completed from reference TRBV5-1 and TRBJ2-3, reads KAGVTQTPRYLIKTRGQQVTLSCSPISGHRSVSWYQQTPGQGLQFLFEYFSETQRNKGNFPGRFSGRQFSNSRSEMNVSTLELGDSALYLCASSLGRTSGRLRGETDTQYFGPGTRLTVL.

This clonotype showed up just a few times. The chain combines TRBV12-3 or TRBV12-4 with TRBJ2-3; D remains ambiguous. The CDR3 totals 16 residues. Trimming left V 4 bases short and J 4 bases short, with 18 bases between. Here the CDR3 DNA reads TGTGCCAGCAGTTGGGGATCCGGATTTTTTCCAGATACGCAGTATTTT. Encoded protein: CASSWGSGFFPDTQYF.

The chain is built from TRBV14 and TRBJ2-7; D is unclear. Trimming removed 6 bases from V and 3 bases from J, with 9 bases in between. This CDR3 spans 12 amino acids. The germline CDR1 and CDR2 sequences are SGHDN and FVKESK. The CDR3 here is CASSGQYYEQYF. The CDR3, as DNA: TGTGCCAGCAGTGGGCAGTACTACGAGCAGTACTTC.

This clonotype was seen a few times. J is TRBJ2-7 and V is TRBV5-1, with no clear D. The CDR3 extends over 16 amino acids. V dropped 2 bases and J dropped 0 bases, with 15 bases sitting between them. Per germline, CDR1 SGHRS and CDR2 YFSETQ. CDR3 bases: TGCGCCAGCAGCTTACGCGGAAGCTCCAACTCCTACGAGCAGTACTTC. Protein: CASSLRGSSNSYEQYF.

V gene TRBV6-5 combines with J gene TRBJ2-1; possibly TRBD1 or TRBD2 for D (5 bases each). CDR3 size: 15 residues. The germline gives CDR1 MNHEY, CDR2 SVGAGI. V gave up 3 bases and J gave up 5 bases, with 14 bases separating them. Here the CDR3 DNA reads TGTGCCAGCAGTTATAGGGACCACCAACACAATGAGCAGTTCTTC. This translates into CASSYRDHQHNEQFF.

The chain combines TRBV5-1 with TRBJ2-1; D is uncertain. This CDR3 is built from 14 residues. V lost 0 bases to trimming and J lost 4 bases, with 8 bases between them. The germline gives CDR1 SGHRS, CDR2 YFSETQ. CDR3 nucleotides: TGCGCCAGCAGCTTGGACCTCTTATACAATGAGCAGTTCTTC. This codes for CASSLDLLYNEQFF.

This clonotype has at least ten counts. The chain combines TRBV27 with TRBJ2-1; D not resolved. The V gene's germline CDR1 is MNHEY and CDR2 SMNVEV (reference sequence). The V gene lost 3 bases and the J gene lost 4 bases, with 7 bases spanning the gap. There are 13 residues in the CDR3. CDR3 bases: TGTGCCAGCAGTTTGTTAGAGTACAATGAGCAGTTCTTC. It translates to CASSLLEYNEQFF.

J is TRBJ2-1 and V is TRBV6-5; D possibly matches TRBD1 or TRBD2 (6 bases each). Trimming shortened V by 5 bases and J by 10 bases, and 12 bases separated the two germline ends. This CDR3 comprises 12 residues. Germline CDR1 reads MNHEY; CDR2 reads SVGAGI. CDR3 sequence reads: CASSRGGWEQFF. CDR3 sequence (DNA): TGTGCCAGCAGTAGAGGGGGGTGGGAGCAGTTCTTC.

The chain recombines TRBV4-1 with TRBJ2-1; 7 nucleotides line up with TRBD2. The germline V gene encodes CDR1 MGHRA and CDR2 YSYEKL. There are 12 residues in the CDR3. Unmatched junction bases numbered 5, after V lost 8 bases and J lost 7 bases. The CDR3 is CASGRELNEQFF. Written as DNA, the CDR3 is TGCGCCAGCGGGCGGGAGTTGAATGAGCAGTTCTTC.

This clonotype was picked up many times. The rearrangement uses TRBV4-1 and TRBJ2-1; TRBD1 might be the D (6 bases). Trimming removed 2 bases at V and 6 bases at J, with 14 bases between. Germline values: CDR1 MGHRA, CDR2 YSYEKL. The CDR3 is 15 residues long. CDR3 DNA: TGCGCCAGCAGCCAACTACCTTTAGGGGGCAATGAGCAGTTCTTC. Translation gives CASSQLPLGGNEQFF.